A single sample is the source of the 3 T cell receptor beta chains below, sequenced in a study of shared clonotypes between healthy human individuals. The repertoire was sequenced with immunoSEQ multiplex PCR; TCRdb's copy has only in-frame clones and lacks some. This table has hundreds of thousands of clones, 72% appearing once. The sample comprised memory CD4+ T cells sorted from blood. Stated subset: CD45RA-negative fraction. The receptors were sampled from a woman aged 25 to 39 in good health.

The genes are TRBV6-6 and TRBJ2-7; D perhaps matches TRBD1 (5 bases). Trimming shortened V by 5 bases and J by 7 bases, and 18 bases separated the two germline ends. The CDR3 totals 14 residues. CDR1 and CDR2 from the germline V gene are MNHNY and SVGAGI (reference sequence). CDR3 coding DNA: TGTGCCAGCAGTCTACAGGTAACCTGGTGGGAGCAGTACTTC. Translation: CASSLQVTWWEQYF.

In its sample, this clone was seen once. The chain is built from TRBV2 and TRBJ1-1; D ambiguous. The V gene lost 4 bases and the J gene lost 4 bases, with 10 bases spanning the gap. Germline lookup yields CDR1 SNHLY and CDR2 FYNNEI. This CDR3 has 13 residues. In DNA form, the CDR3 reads TGTGCCAGCAGTGCCCCTGTTGGCACTGAAGCTTTCTTT. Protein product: CASSAPVGTEAFF. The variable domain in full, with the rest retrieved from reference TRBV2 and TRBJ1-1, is EPEVTQTPSHQVTQMGQEVILRCVPISNHLYFYWYRQILGQKVEFLVSFYNNEISEKSEIFDDQFSVERPDGSNFTLKIRSTKLEDSAMYFCASSAPVGTEAFFGQGTRLTVV.

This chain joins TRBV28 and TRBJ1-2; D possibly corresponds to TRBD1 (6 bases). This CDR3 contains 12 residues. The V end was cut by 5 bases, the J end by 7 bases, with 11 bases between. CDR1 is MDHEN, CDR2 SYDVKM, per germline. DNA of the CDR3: TGTGCCAGCAGTCGGACAGTGTTTGGCTACACCTTC. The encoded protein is CASSRTVFGYTF.